The 30 T cell receptor beta chains given below trace back to one sample, sequenced in a study of CD8 T cells in Susac syndrome. Random-hexamer reverse transcription was applied to roughly 0.45 to 1 ug RNA. TCRdb redid the calling of the immunoSEQ multiplex PCR reads with MiXCR, one entry per CDR3 protein. This sample has some 150,000 distinct CDR3 sequences, with about 94% found just once. Sequencing was performed on CD8+ T cells from PBMCs. The receptors were sampled from a human donor with multiple sclerosis.

The rearrangement uses TRBV20-1 and TRBJ1-5, with 7 bases matching TRBD1. Germline V gives CDR1 DFQATT, CDR2 SNEGSKA (reference sequence). The V gene end was trimmed by 5 bases and the J gene end by 3 bases; junction bases not matched to a gene: 4. CDR3 length: 13 residues. The CDR3 is CSAGDSPNQPQHF. CDR3 DNA: TGCAGTGCTGGGGACAGCCCCAATCAGCCCCAGCATTTT.

This sequence joins TRBV27 and TRBJ1-1, with unresolved D. Germline CDR1 reads MNHEY; CDR2 reads SMNVEV (reference sequence). Trimming took off 7 bases at V and 2 bases at J, with 14 bases between the two ends. The CDR3 sequence is 14 residues long. CDR3 nucleotides: TGTGCCAGCACAGGACTCGGAGCCAACACTGAAGCTTTCTTT. This sequence encodes CASTGLGANTEAFF.

The V gene is TRBV5-1, the J gene TRBJ2-7, with a weak D call TRBD1 (6 bases). The germline V gene has CDR1 SGHRS and CDR2 YFSETQ. This CDR3 is built from 14 residues. V was cut by 3 bases and J by 1 base, with 11 bases left in between. Written as DNA, the CDR3 is TGCGCCAGCAGCTCAAGGACAGTATCCTACGAGCAGTACTTC. Translated: CASSSRTVSYEQYF.

V usage is TRBV20-1 and J usage is TRBJ1-2; the match to TRBD1 covers 7 bases. V lost 0 bases and J lost 7; bases outside the gene matches: 8. The CDR3 length is 14 residues. CDR1 is DFQATT and CDR2 is SNEGSKA in the germline V gene (reference sequence). CDR3 nucleotides: TGCAGTGCTAGAGATCGGCAGGGGGTCGGTGGCTACACCTTC. It encodes CSARDRQGVGGYTF.

The CDR3: CASSLSRQPGQGKNIQYF. CDR3 DNA sequence: TGTGCCAGCAGTTTGTCCCGCCAACCGGGACAGGGTAAAAACATTCAGTACTTC. V is TRBV12-3 or TRBV12-4 and J is TRBJ2-4; 9 nucleotides line up with TRBD1. The CDR3 is 18 amino acids. Trimming removed 3 bases from V and 4 bases from J; junction bases left unmatched: 13.

This chain links TRBV20-1 with TRBJ2-3; D gene uncertain. Trimming stripped 7 bases from V and 2 bases from J, with 7 bases between. This CDR3 region has 11 residues. Germline assignment: CDR1 DFQATT and CDR2 SNEGSKA (reference sequence). Here the CDR3 DNA reads TGCAGTGTCCGGCCCACAGATACGCAGTATTTT. As protein: CSVRPTDTQYF.

This rearrangement joins TRBV29-1 to TRBJ1-1; perhaps TRBD1 as D (5 bases). The CDR3 has 13 residues. V was cut by 7 bases and J by 1 base, with 13 bases left in between. CDR1 and CDR2 (germline): SQVTM, ANQGSEA. CDR3 coding DNA: TGCAGCGCGGGGACGGTGGGGAACACTGAAGCTTTCTTT. Residues: CSAGTVGNTEAFF.

This chain uses TRBV29-1 with TRBJ1-2; TRBD1 matches 7 bases. This CDR3 has 11 residues. CDR1 and CDR2 (germline): SQVTM, ANQGSEA. Germline trimming cut 6 bases from V and 7 bases from J; bases unmatched to any gene: 5. The CDR3 is CSVQGRGGYTF. CDR3 nucleotide sequence: TGCAGCGTACAGGGGAGGGGTGGCTACACCTTC.

The V and J genes are TRBV2 and TRBJ2-7; D might be TRBD1 or TRBD2, each matching 5 bases. Germline CDR1 and CDR2: SNHLY and FYNNEI. CDR3 length: 13 amino acids. Trimming stripped 4 bases from V and 3 bases from J, with 10 bases between. CDR3 protein: CASSGGRIYEQYF. In DNA form, the CDR3 reads TGTGCCAGCAGTGGGGGACGGATCTACGAGCAGTACTTC.

V usage is TRBV27 and J usage is TRBJ2-6, with D uncertain. The CDR3 loop spans 15 amino acids. Germline V gene lookup returns CDR1 MNHEY and CDR2 SMNVEV (reference sequence). The germline V and J ends were trimmed by 6 bases and 2 bases, with 11 bases remaining between them. CDR3 in DNA: TGTGCCAGCAGCATCATCCCCGCTGGGGCCAACGTCCTGACTTTC. Its protein product is CASSIIPAGANVLTF. The full variable domain, its missing parts supplied by reference TRBV27 and TRBJ2-6, is EAQVTQNPRYLITVTGKKLTVTCSQNMNHEYMSWYRQDPGLGLRQIYYSMNVEVTDKGDVPEGYKVSRKEKRNFPLILESPSPNQTSLYFCASSIIPAGANVLTFGAGSRLTVL.

The V and J genes are TRBV21-1 and TRBJ1-5; TRBD1, the D gene given by the table, was not confirmed from the DNA. TRBV21-1 corresponds to a pseudogene. The CDR3 is 15 amino acids. The CDR3 DNA reads as TGTGCCAGCAGCAACTCTGGGCAGGGGGGCCAGCCCCAGCATTTT. It translates to CASSNSGQGGQPQHF.

The chain joins TRBV29-1 to TRBJ1-2; D uncertain. Looked up from germline, CDR1 is SQVTM and CDR2 is ANQGSEA. Trimming pared 7 bases from V and 6 bases from J, leaving 12 bases between. The CDR3 consists of 11 residues. This CDR3 is CSGSVFDGYTF. The DNA for the CDR3 is TGCAGCGGCTCAGTATTTGATGGCTACACCTTC.

This clonotype was seen once. The chain recombines TRBV29-1 with TRBJ2-6; no reliable D call. Germline CDR1 SQVTM, CDR2 ANQGSEA. V lost 4 bases, J lost 0 bases, and 13 bases lay in between. The CDR3 totals 16 residues. The CDR3 spells CSVAVRDISGANVLTF. CDR3 sequence (DNA): TGCAGCGTTGCTGTCCGAGATATCTCTGGGGCCAACGTCCTGACTTTC. Full variable domain (outside the CDR3, taken from reference TRBV29-1 and TRBJ2-6): SAVISQKPSRDICQRGTSLTIQCQVDSQVTMMFWYRQQPGQSLTLIATANQGSEATYESGFVIDKFPISRPNLTFSTLTVSNMSPEDSSIYLCSVAVRDISGANVLTFGAGSRLTVL.

The J gene is TRBJ2-1, the V gene TRBV11-1; D is tentatively TRBD1 or TRBD2 (5 bases each). The CDR3 extends over 16 amino acids. Trimming cost V 1 base and J 0 bases, with 10 bases left between them. From germline, CDR1 is SGHAT and CDR2 FQDESV (reference sequence). The CDR3 DNA sequence: TGTGCCAGCAGCTTAGATAGGGGACCCTCCTACAATGAGCAGTTCTTC. Translation gives CASSLDRGPSYNEQFF.

This chain uses TRBV20-1 with TRBJ2-5, with D hard to call. V was trimmed by 6 bases and J by 2 bases, leaving 10 bases between them. This CDR3 is built from 12 residues. Germline V CDR1 and CDR2: DFQATT, SNEGSKA (reference sequence). This chain's CDR3 is CSALAGQETQYF. The CDR3 bases are TGCAGTGCCTTAGCCGGGCAAGAGACCCAGTACTTC.

V is TRBV29-1 and J is TRBJ1-2; 9 bases fit TRBD1. Per germline, CDR1 SQVTM and CDR2 ANQGSEA. CDR3 length: 13 residues. Losses at the gene ends were 7 bases for V and 4 bases for J; bases not matched to a gene: 7. The CDR3 coding sequence is TGCAGCGGCGCGACAGGGGGAAGCTATGGCTACACCTTC. Protein: CSGATGGSYGYTF. The whole variable domain, filled in from reference TRBV29-1 and TRBJ1-2, reads SAVISQKPSRDICQRGTSLTIQCQVDSQVTMMFWYRQQPGQSLTLIATANQGSEATYESGFVIDKFPISRPNLTFSTLTVSNMSPEDSSIYLCSGATGGSYGYTFGSGTRLTVV.

This sequence joins TRBV4-1 and TRBJ1-4, with D unclear. The CDR3 is made up of 13 amino acids. Germline CDR1 reads MGHRA; CDR2 reads YSYEKL. V lost 4 bases, J lost 10 bases, and 13 bases lay in between. CDR3 DNA sequence: TGCGCCAGCAGCCCGAAAGGGTGGCTAAAACTGTTTTTT. This codes for CASSPKGWLKLFF.

This clonotype appeared a few times. The chain has TRBV4-1 and TRBJ2-2; D is uncertain. Germline V lookup: CDR1 MGHRA, CDR2 YSYEKL. V was trimmed by 4 bases and J by 0 bases, leaving 3 bases between them. CDR3 length: 13 amino acids. CDR3 DNA sequence: TGCGCCAGCAGCCCCCCGAACACCGGGGAGCTGTTTTTT. Its translation is CASSPPNTGELFF.

The rearrangement joins TRBV6-2 or TRBV6-3 to TRBJ2-3; 9 bases match TRBD2. CDR3 size: 18 residues. The V gene's germline CDR1 is MNHEY and CDR2 SVGEGT. After removal of 0 bases from V and 3 bases from J, the junction contained 10 bases not matched to a gene. The CDR3 here is CASSYSMERGAYTDTQYF. The CDR3 region has the DNA TGTGCCAGCAGTTACTCGATGGAGCGGGGGGCTTATACAGATACGCAGTATTTT.

This rearrangement joins TRBV2 to TRBJ1-6, with no clear D. Trimming pared 6 bases from V and 14 bases from J, leaving 8 bases between. Germline V CDR1 and CDR2: SNHLY, FYNNEI. The CDR3 contains 10 residues. The CDR3 protein is CASRGGTLHF. The DNA of the CDR3 is TGTGCCAGCAGGGGTGGGACCCTCCACTTT. Filled out from reference TRBV2 and TRBJ1-6, the complete variable domain reads EPEVTQTPSHQVTQMGQEVILRCVPISNHLYFYWYRQILGQKVEFLVSFYNNEISEKSEIFDDQFSVERPDGSNFTLKIRSTKLEDSAMYFCASRGGTLHFGNGTRLTVT.

V is TRBV13 and J is TRBJ2-3; D remains ambiguous. Germline V gives CDR1 PRHDT, CDR2 FYEKMQ (reference sequence). Trimming removed 6 bases at V and 2 bases at J, with 12 bases between. The CDR3 contains 14 residues. The CDR3 DNA reads as TGTGCCAGCAGTTCGGAACAGATCACAGATACGCAGTATTTT. Translated: CASSSEQITDTQYF.

This clonotype was seen a single time. The V call is TRBV20-1, the J call TRBJ2-1; 9 positions match TRBD2. CDR3 length equals 16 residues. The V gene's germline CDR1 is DFQATT and CDR2 SNEGSKA (reference sequence). The V and J ends lost 1 base and 1 base, in that order; junction bases with no gene match: 5. The DNA for the CDR3 is TGCAGTGCTAGAGGCCCTAGCGGGGTTTCCTACAATGAGCAGTTCTTC. Residues: CSARGPSGVSYNEQFF.

The chain combines TRBV7-9 with TRBJ2-1, with D possibly being TRBD2 (5 bases). This CDR3 has 12 amino acids. The germline gives CDR1 SEHNR, CDR2 FQNEAQ (reference sequence). The ends were cut back, 2 bases at V and 8 bases at J, with 7 bases in the middle. CDR3 protein: CASSLPGDEQFF. For the CDR3, the DNA is TGTGCCAGCAGCTTACCCGGGGATGAGCAGTTCTTC.

In its sample, this clonotype was seen once. V usage is TRBV5-1 and J usage is TRBJ2-5; possibly TRBD1 for D (6 bases). V dropped 6 bases and J dropped 6 bases, with 18 bases sitting between them. Germline V CDR1 and CDR2: SGHRS, YFSETQ. This CDR3 region has 14 residues. This CDR3 reads CASIPDGGQQTQYF. The CDR3 bases are TGCGCCAGCATCCCTGATGGAGGACAGCAGACCCAGTACTTC.

The chain is built from TRBV20-1 and TRBJ2-7; a weak D match, TRBD1 (6 bases). Germline CDR1 DFQATT, CDR2 SNEGSKA (reference sequence). This CDR3 contains 15 residues. V shed 1 base and J shed 0 bases, with 13 bases lying between them. In DNA form, the CDR3 reads TGCAGTGCTAGAGGGCCCGGGACAAGCTCCTACGAGCAGTACTTC. This gives the protein CSARGPGTSSYEQYF.

The CDR3 is CASSDRGQAYETQYF. The DNA of the CDR3 is TGTGCCAGCAGTGACCGCGGCCAGGCCTACGAGACCCAGTACTTC. The rearrangement links TRBV6-1 to TRBJ2-5; D is undetermined. Trimming left V 3 bases short and J 5 bases short, with 16 bases between. CDR1 is MNHNS, CDR2 SASEGT, per germline. The CDR3 covers 15 residues.

The chain combines TRBV28 with TRBJ2-7; D is possibly TRBD1 or TRBD2 (5 bases each). The CDR3 has 14 residues. Germline V lookup: CDR1 MDHEN, CDR2 SYDVKM. Trimming took off 5 bases at V and 6 bases at J, with 17 bases between the two ends. CDR3 residues: CASSQPFGAAEQYF. The CDR3 coding sequence is TGTGCCAGCAGTCAACCTTTCGGGGCGGCCGAGCAGTACTTC.

The V and J genes are TRBV9 and TRBJ2-7; D is tentatively TRBD1 or TRBD2 (5 bases each). Germline V gene lookup returns CDR1 SGDLS and CDR2 YYNGEE. This CDR3 comprises 14 residues. The V and J ends lost 4 bases and 3 bases respectively, with 14 bases between them. The chain's CDR3 is CASSPRDGHYEQYF. In DNA form, the CDR3 reads TGTGCCAGCAGCCCCCGGGACGGACACTACGAGCAGTACTTC.

The genes are TRBV30 and TRBJ2-7, with TRBD1 identical over 8 bases. Germline values: CDR1 GTSNPN, CDR2 SVGIG (reference sequence). The J segment lost 6 bases and the V segment lost 2 bases, leaving 3 bases of the junction unmatched. The CDR3 contains 12 residues. This CDR3 is CAWSPRGLEQYF. DNA of the CDR3: TGTGCCTGGAGTCCCAGGGGGCTCGAGCAGTACTTC.

The chain has TRBV5-4 and TRBJ2-7; D remains ambiguous. V lost 4 bases, J lost 0 bases, and 5 bases lay in between. This CDR3 is built from 12 residues. Germline CDR1 is SGHNT and CDR2 is YYREEE (reference sequence). DNA of the CDR3: TGTGCCAGCAGCCACAGCTCCTACGAGCAGTACTTC. This sequence encodes CASSHSSYEQYF. Based on the CDR3 plus reference TRBV5-4 and TRBJ2-7, the full variable domain is ETGVTQSPTHLIKTRGQQVTLRCSSQSGHNTVSWYQQALGQGPQFIFQYYREEENGRGNFPPRFSGLQFPNYSSELNVNALELDDSALYLCASSHSSYEQYFGPGTRLTVT.